The T cell receptor beta chain described here comes from a study of shared clonotypes between healthy human individuals. Points on this clone: Its antigen is unknown.

This CDR3 has 14 amino acids. The V gene lost 5 bases and the J gene lost 0 bases, with 11 bases spanning the gap. Germline V gives CDR1 SGHNT, CDR2 YYREEE (reference sequence). Regarding the study as a whole: With a few donors compared, 5% to 5.5% of naive CD4 clonotypes were shared. Sequencing depth was expected to affect clonotype sharing among donors.

CD45RO-negative CD8 cells positively selected for CCR7 made up the naive population, which excluded terminally differentiated effector memory CD45RA+ cells. As processed by the authors: Filtering was not the same, since immunoSEQ gave junction-only sequences without quality scores. TCRdb's table, derived via immunoSEQ multiplex PCR, lists solely in-frame clones and lacks some. The DNA gave D and trimming, while V, J and clone size come from that table. The table shows 750,000 to 1,000,000 clones, with around 93% occurring only once. Sequencing was done on a sample of naive CD8+ T cells sorted from blood. The chain has TRBV5-4 and TRBJ1-1, with D unresolved. The TCR comes from a man in his thirties or forties in good health. The CDR3 region is CASSGRSMNTEAFF. DNA of the CDR3: TGTGCCAGCAGTGGCAGGAGCATGAACACTGAAGCTTTCTTT.